This T cell receptor beta chain was captured in a study of shared clonotypes between healthy human individuals. The donor cohort consisted entirely of Caucasian adults residing in Nashville, Tennessee. Splitting the CD4+ cells yielded a CD45RA+ naive subset and a CD45RA-negative memory subset. From germline, CDR1 is MNHEY and CDR2 SMNVEV (reference sequence). After removal of 8 bases from V and 4 bases from J, the junction contained 8 bases not matched to a gene. The CDR3 is 15 amino acids. The assay used deep level. Repertoires were generated with immunoSEQ multiplex PCR, while TCRdb's copy carries only in-frame clones and drops some. Altogether some 2.1 million clones are present, roughly 94% being singletons, with the ten largest covering 0.1% to 0.15%.

This clonotype was sampled from a man aged 18 to 30 in good health. The chain recombines TRBV27 with TRBJ1-6, with TRBD1 matching 7 bases. The material sequenced was naive CD4+ T cells sorted from blood. Subset specified: CD45RA+ positively selected. In nucleotides, the CDR3 is TGTGCCAGCGCGGATGGGACAGATTATAATTCACCCCTCCACTTT. Residues: CASADGTDYNSPLHF.